This is a list of T cell receptor beta chains from one sample in a study of blood T cell repertoires in COVID-19. Sequencing used immunoSEQ multiplex PCR; TCRdb keeps in-frame clones, though not all of them. The table shows roughly 88,000 clones, with 70% to 90% occurring only once. Specimen: peripheral blood. The receptors here all came from a woman aged 60-70 years with COVID-19, enrolled during active disease. The CDR3 runs from the conserved cysteine through the conserved F or W. A D gene is named only where the DNA matches it firmly. Size tells how often a clone was seen (once, few, many) or the class of an expanded clone, and some rows leave it out.

>NA|NA|TRBV4-2|TRBJ2-5
CASSQDLRWEALETQYF
TGTGCCAGCAGCCAAGATCTAAGATGGGAGGCGCTGGAGACCCAGTACTTC
>once|TRBD1|TRBV5-1|TRBJ1-1
CASSTDRGPTEAFF
TGCGCCAGCAGCACGGACAGGGGCCCCACTGAAGCTTTCTTT
>NA|NA|TRBV19|TRBJ2-1
CASSIGGTVPAYNEQFF
TGTGCCAGTAGTATAGGGGGCACAGTACCGGCCTACAATGAGCAGTTCTTC
>NA|NA|TRBV7-8|TRBJ1-5
CASSSRDGGSQPQHF
TGTGCCAGCAGCTCCCGGGACGGGGGAAGTCAGCCCCAGCATTTT
>NA|NA|TRBV27|TRBJ2-4
CASSHGAKNIQYF
TGTGCCAGCAGCCACGGAGCCAAAAACATTCAGTACTTC
>few|NA|TRBV6-2/TRBV6-3|TRBJ1-1
CASSYITGLAFF
TGTGCCAGCAGTTACATAACGGGATTGGCTTTCTTT
>NA|NA|TRBV10-3|TRBJ1-2
CAISEGADWGYTF
TGTGCCATCAGTGAGGGGGCCGATTGGGGCTACACCTTC
>NA|NA|TRBV11-2|TRBJ1-1
CASSLFPGNTEAFF
TGTGCCAGCAGCTTATTCCCAGGGAACACTGAAGCTTTCTTT
>few|TRBD1|TRBV10-3|TRBJ1-6
CAITGTGNSPLHF
TGTGCCATCACCGGGACAGGGAATTCACCCCTCCACTTT
>NA|TRBD1|TRBV10-3|TRBJ1-5
CAISDRTGGAEPQHF
TGTGCCATCAGTGACCGGACAGGGGGCGCGGAGCCCCAGCATTTT
>NA|TRBD1|TRBV4-1|TRBJ1-2
CASSQPGQEYGYTF
TGCGCCAGCAGCCAACCGGGACAGGAATATGGCTACACCTTC
>NA|TRBD1|TRBV19|TRBJ1-6
CASIGTGGNSPLHF
TGTGCCAGTATTGGAACAGGGGGTAATTCACCCCTCCACTTT
>NA|NA|TRBV18|TRBJ2-1
CASSPGQGQVNEQFF
TGTGCCAGCTCACCAGGGCAGGGGCAGGTAAATGAGCAGTTCTTC
>once|TRBD1|TRBV7-2|TRBJ2-1
CASSLGRGQVYNEQFF
TGTGCCAGCAGCTTAGGCCGCGGACAGGTGTACAATGAGCAGTTCTTC
>NA|TRBD2|TRBV30|TRBJ2-3
CAWSVVAGDLLSPDTQYF
TGTGCCTGGAGTGTCGTGGCGGGGGATTTGTTATCCCCAGATACGCAGTATTTT
>NA|NA|TRBV6-6|TRBJ2-4
CATILGGGGIQYF
TGTGCCACGATCCTCGGGGGAGGGGGCATTCAGTACTTC
>few|TRBD1|TRBV15|TRBJ2-1
CATRSGTGTSYNEQFF
TGTGCCACCAGATCCGGGACAGGGACCTCCTACAATGAGCAGTTCTTC
>NA|TRBD2|TRBV9|TRBJ2-3
CASSITSGASTDTQYF
TGTGCCAGCAGCATCACTAGCGGAGCTAGCACAGATACGCAGTATTTT
>NA|TRBD1|TRBV5-1|TRBJ2-7
CASRHRDRVSEQYF
TGCGCCAGCAGACACCGGGACAGGGTGTCCGAGCAGTACTTC
>NA|NA|TRBV28|TRBJ1-1
CASRSRGGEAFF
TGTGCCAGCAGGAGCCGGGGGGGTGAAGCTTTCTTT
>NA|NA|TRBV18|TRBJ2-1
CASSGSLEQFF
TGTGCCAGCTCCGGGTCGTTAGAGCAGTTCTTC
>NA|NA|TRBV4-1|TRBJ1-2
CASSLYESGGAGNGYTF
TGCGCCAGCAGCCTATACGAATCGGGAGGGGCCGGGAATGGCTACACCTTC
>few|NA|TRBV11-2|TRBJ1-3
CASSSLEGGGNTIYF
TGTGCCAGCAGCTCGCTGGAAGGGGGAGGAAACACCATATATTTT
>few|NA|TRBV11-2|TRBJ1-1
CASSHDTLILNTEAFF
TGTGCCAGCAGCCACGACACTTTAATCTTGAACACTGAAGCTTTCTTT
>NA|NA|TRBV7-6|TRBJ2-7
CASSPGNYEQYF
TGTGCCAGCAGCCCGGGGAACTACGAGCAGTACTTC
>NA|NA|TRBV6-5|TRBJ1-6
CASSYRKQGGNSPLHF
TGTGCCAGCAGTTACCGAAAACAGGGCGGGAATTCACCCCTCCACTTT
>NA|NA|TRBV19|TRBJ2-6
CASSQGTGANVLTF
TGTGCCAGTAGTCAGGGTACTGGGGCCAACGTCCTGACTTTC
>NA|TRBD1|TRBV7-8|TRBJ1-5
CASTPQGGKFQPQHF
TGTGCCAGCACCCCACAGGGGGGTAAGTTTCAGCCCCAGCATTTT
>NA|NA|TRBV27|TRBJ2-7
CASSSLYDPEGSYEQYF
TGTGCCAGCAGTTCCCTGTATGACCCAGAGGGCTCCTACGAGCAGTACTTC
>once|TRBD2|TRBV27|TRBJ2-2
CASSRDPGLANTGELFF
TGTGCCAGCAGTCGGGACCCGGGACTAGCGAACACCGGGGAGCTGTTTTTT
>NA|TRBD2|TRBV15|TRBJ2-1
CATSRDRAGVFNEQFF
TGTGCCACCAGCAGAGATCGGGCGGGGGTGTTCAATGAGCAGTTCTTC
>NA|TRBD1|TRBV25-1|TRBJ1-1
CASSEPGGVTEAFF
TGTGCCAGCAGTGAACCAGGGGGCGTCACTGAAGCTTTCTTT
>NA|TRBD1|TRBV4-1|TRBJ2-7
CASSQGQGITYEQYF
TGCGCCAGCAGCCAGGGACAGGGGATAACCTACGAGCAGTACTTC
>NA|NA|TRBV14|TRBJ2-7
CASSQVGGFSYEQYF
TGTGCCAGCAGCCAAGTGGGGGGTTTTTCCTACGAGCAGTACTTC
>few|NA|TRBV2|TRBJ1-4
CASSWEGGGKLFF
TGTGCCAGCAGCTGGGAGGGTGGTGGAAAACTGTTTTTT
>NA|NA|TRBV25-1|TRBJ1-2
CASSENGGESYGYTF
TGTGCCAGCAGTGAAAATGGTGGGGAGAGCTATGGCTACACCTTC
>few|NA|TRBV6-6|TRBJ1-5
CASSTGSWSQPQHF
TGTGCCAGCAGTACAGGGTCCTGGAGTCAGCCCCAGCATTTT
>NA|TRBD1|TRBV5-4|TRBJ1-4
CASSRTGGGEKLFF
TGTGCCAGCAGCCGGACAGGGGGAGGTGAAAAACTGTTTTTT
>NA|TRBD1|TRBV14|TRBJ1-1
CASSQTGAVTEAFF
TGTGCCAGCAGCCAAACAGGGGCGGTGACTGAAGCTTTCTTT
>once|NA|TRBV5-6|TRBJ1-1
CASSLGGHTEAFF
TGTGCCAGCAGCTTGGGCGGGCACACTGAAGCTTTCTTT
>NA|NA|TRBV11-3|TRBJ1-1
CASSQQGNTEAFF
TGTGCCAGCAGCCAACAGGGTAACACTGAAGCTTTCTTT
>NA|NA|TRBV4-1|TRBJ2-3
CASSQVGGTDTQYF
TGCGCCAGCAGCCAAGTGGGCGGCACAGATACGCAGTATTTT
>NA|NA|TRBV28|TRBJ1-5
CASRTPGQSPDQHF
TGTGCCAGCAGGACCCCGGGACAATCGCCAGACCAGCATTTT
>NA|NA|TRBV7-2|TRBJ1-4
CASSSGPRGKLFF
TGTGCCAGCAGTTCAGGACCAAGGGGAAAACTGTTTTTT
>once|TRBD1|TRBV6-5|TRBJ1-1
CASRPQGSEAFF
TGTGCCAGCAGACCACAGGGGTCTGAGGCTTTCTTT
>NA|TRBD2|TRBV7-3|TRBJ2-5
CASSLREGETQYF
TGTGCCAGCAGCTTAAGGGAGGGAGAGACCCAGTACTTC
>NA|NA|TRBV10-3|TRBJ1-2
CAIRADRTGWGYTF
TGTGCCATCAGGGCGGACAGAACAGGTTGGGGCTACACCTTC